One sample yielded the 22 T cell receptor beta chains listed below, sequenced in a study of spatial heterogeneity in lung cancer. Study conclusions and caveats: The study found that expanded intratumoral alpha and beta TCR counts tracked tumor mutation counts.

TCRdb called the 5' RACE reads again in MiXCR, with one record for every CDR3 protein. The table records around 3,000 distinct CDR3 sequences, approximately 6.5% of them present only once. Described time point: sample taken at primary tumor resection. These receptors are not linked to any known antigen. Material: lung tumor tissue, obtained at surgery. These receptors all come from a male donor with early-stage non-small cell lung cancer.

This clonotype is judged medium-sized. With the library built for alpha chains, this beta chain is off target and its frequency is not meaningful. The chain links TRBV29-1 to TRBJ1-5; D unresolved. This CDR3 has 13 residues. CDR1 is SQVTM and CDR2 is ANQGSEA in the germline V gene. V lost 4 bases to trimming and J lost 3 bases, with 10 bases between them. The CDR3 region has the DNA TGCAGCGTTGCAAAAGAGAACAATCAGCCCCAGCATTTT. Amino acids: CSVAKENNQPQHF.

In this sample, this clonotype is medium-sized. This beta chain lies outside the target of a library built for alpha chains; its clone size means little. The chain couples TRBV28 to TRBJ1-4; weak D call: TRBD1 (6 bases). Between the trimmed V and J ends, which lost 4 bases and 6 bases, there was a span of 12 bases. The CDR3 runs 14 residues. Germline V gene sequence: CDR1 MDHEN, CDR2 SYDVKM. CDR3 coding DNA: TGTGCCAGCAGTTGGAGGGGGAGTCATGAAAAACTGTTTTTT. The encoded protein is CASSWRGSHEKLFF.

This clonotype is termed medium-sized (0.01 to 0.1%). Because this beta chain is a stray read in a library intended to capture alpha chains, its abundance should not be given much weight. The chain is built from TRBV28 and TRBJ2-4; D is perhaps TRBD1 (5 bases). The V end lost 5 bases, the J end lost 5 bases, and 10 bases lay between the germline ends. The CDR3 consists of 13 residues. Germline-derived CDR1 and CDR2 are MDHEN and SYDVKM. CDR3 sequence reads: CASSDSGENIQYF. The CDR3 nucleotides read TGTGCCAGCAGTGACAGTGGTGAAAACATTCAGTACTTC. Looking up the rest from reference TRBV28 and TRBJ2-4 gives the full variable domain: DVKVTQSSRYLVKRTGEKVFLECVQDMDHENMFWYRQDPGLGLRLIYFSYDVKMKEKGDIPEGYSVSREKKERFSLILESASTNQTSMYLCASSDSGENIQYFGAGTRLSVL.

This clonotype is medium-sized within its sample. This beta chain lies outside the target of a library built for alpha chains; its clone size means little. V gene TRBV7-2 combines with J gene TRBJ2-2, with 7 nucleotides matching TRBD2. CDR1 SGHTA and CDR2 FQGNSA come from the germline V gene. V trimming: 5 bases; J trimming: 1 base; junction bases outside the gene matches: 4. This CDR3 spans 15 amino acids. The CDR3 is CASSPGRMNTGELFF. The DNA for the CDR3 is TGTGCCAGCAGCCCCGGGAGGATGAACACCGGGGAGCTGTTTTTT.

This clonotype is judged medium-sized. A library made for alpha chains picked up this beta chain off target, so its size means little. This sequence joins TRBV28 and TRBJ1-5; TRBD1 matches at 7 bases. Germline V gives CDR1 MDHEN, CDR2 SYDVKM. The CDR3 is 15 amino acids. J was trimmed by 4 bases and V by 3 bases; bases with no gene match: 6. The CDR3 reads CASSLGAGGNQPQHF. CDR3 nucleotide sequence: TGTGCCAGCAGTTTGGGGGCAGGGGGGAATCAGCCCCAGCATTTT.

This clonotype is labeled medium-sized. A library prepared for alpha chains yielded this beta chain as an off-target read; its size is of little meaning. The gene calls are TRBV4-1 and TRBJ2-1; TRBD1 or TRBD2 may be the D gene (5 bases each). CDR1 is MGHRA and CDR2 is YSYEKL in the germline V gene. This CDR3 is built from 15 residues. Trimming took off 3 bases at V and 8 bases at J, with 17 bases between the two ends. CDR3 loop: CASSQQGPQGYEQFF. DNA of the CDR3: TGCGCCAGCAGCCAGCAGGGACCCCAGGGCTATGAGCAGTTCTTC.

Comments on this clonotype: This beta chain is an off-target read within a library intended for alpha chains, so its frequency means little. This rearrangement joins TRBV13 to TRBJ1-3, with a weak D call TRBD1 (5 bases). Deletions cut 6 bases from V and 4 bases from J, with 19 bases between. The CDR3 contains 16 residues. Germline loops: CDR1 PRHDT, CDR2 FYEKMQ (reference sequence). CDR3 DNA: TGTGCCAGCAGAGCAAAAAAGGGGTTCTCCGGAAACACCATATATTTT. Its protein is CASRAKKGFSGNTIYF.

Judged by abundance, this clonotype is medium-sized. This beta chain was picked up by a library intended for alpha chains and is off target, so its count carries little meaning. The V and J genes are TRBV7-9 and TRBJ2-5; D may be TRBD1 (6 bases). The germline gives CDR1 SEHNR, CDR2 FQNEAQ (reference sequence). V was clipped by 3 bases and J by 3 bases, with 11 bases between them. There are 14 residues in the CDR3. CDR3 residues: CASSFQTGKETQYF. As DNA, the CDR3 is TGTGCCAGCAGCTTCCAGACAGGAAAAGAGACCCAGTACTTC.

Judged by abundance, this clonotype is medium-sized. Since it is a stray read in a library aimed at alpha chains, this beta chain has a size that is not meaningful. J is TRBJ2-7 and V is TRBV6-6; D is possibly TRBD1 (5 bases). Trimming pared 8 bases from V and 7 bases from J, leaving 15 bases between. The CDR3 length is 12 residues. Germline lookup yields CDR1 MNHNY and CDR2 SVGAGI (reference sequence). As DNA, the CDR3 is TGTGCCAGCTCCCAGGGAATGAGGGAGCAGTACTTC. It is translated as CASSQGMREQYF.

By proportion, this clonotype is medium-sized. For a library built for alpha chains, this beta chain is a stray read; little rests on its size. The chain has TRBV28 and TRBJ2-3; 8 positions agree with TRBD2. The CDR3 totals 14 residues. The junction had 4 bases not matched to a gene; V was cut back by 1 base and J by 7 bases. CDR1 and CDR2 from the germline V gene are MDHEN and SYDVKM. The CDR3 nucleotides read TGTGCCAGCAGTTTATTTACGGGGGGGAATACGCAGTATTTT. Translation: CASSLFTGGNTQYF.

This clonotype was observed at least ten times. Because this beta chain is a stray read in a library intended to capture alpha chains, its abundance should not be given much weight. The V gene is TRBV6-5, the J gene TRBJ1-6; D gene ambiguous. From germline, CDR1 is MNHEY and CDR2 SVGAGI. With 2 bases removed from V and 6 bases from J, the gap between germline ends came to 14 bases. The CDR3 runs 16 residues. For the CDR3, the DNA is TGTGCCAGCAGTTACACTACAGTGAGGAGTAATTCACCCCTCCACTTT. Translation: CASSYTTVRSNSPLHF.

Comment on this clonotype: This beta chain represents an off-target read in a library built for alpha chains; its size is of limited meaning. The chain uses TRBV6-5 and TRBJ1-1; TRBD1 is a possible D gene (5 bases). The V gene lost 4 bases and the J gene lost 5 bases, with 14 bases spanning the gap. Germline loops: CDR1 MNHEY, CDR2 SVGAGI. The CDR3 extends over 14 amino acids. This CDR3 is CASSFSRGETEAFF. CDR3 nucleotides: TGTGCCAGCAGTTTCTCCCGAGGGGAAACTGAAGCTTTCTTT.

This clonotype is deemed medium-sized. This beta chain is an unintended read in a library built for alpha chains; its size means little. V gene TRBV20-1 combines with J gene TRBJ2-2; D is unresolved. CDR1 DFQATT and CDR2 SNEGSKA come from the germline V gene (reference sequence). Trimming shortened V by 0 bases and J by 5 bases, and 10 bases separated the two germline ends. The CDR3 runs 14 residues. The CDR3, as DNA: TGCAGTGCTAGAGATATAGGGCTAACCGGGGAGCTGTTTTTT. Its translation: CSARDIGLTGELFF.

Within the sample, this clonotype is medium-sized (0.01 to 0.1%). This beta chain slipped into a library made for alpha chains as a stray read, so its size is not meaningful. The CDR3, as DNA: TGCGCCAGCAGCCAAGATTGGAGCGGGGGGGCCGGGTTACCAGATACGCAGTATTTT. Its protein is CASSQDWSGGAGLPDTQYF. The chain is built from TRBV4-1 and TRBJ2-3, with 10 bases fitting TRBD2. Looked up from germline, CDR1 is MGHRA and CDR2 is YSYEKL. Germline trimming cut 0 bases from V and 4 bases from J; bases unmatched to any gene: 13. The CDR3 is 19 residues long.

This clonotype is medium-sized in the sample. Being off target in a library aimed at alpha chains, this beta chain has a size of little meaning. This sequence joins TRBV12-3 or TRBV12-4 and TRBJ2-4, with D perhaps matching TRBD1 or TRBD2 (6 bases each). The CDR3 covers 17 residues. Trimming took off 6 bases at V and 0 bases at J, with 18 bases between the two ends. This CDR3 is CASRLGGRLLAKNIQYF. For the CDR3, the DNA is TGTGCCAGCAGATTGGGGGGCAGGCTATTAGCCAAAAACATTCAGTACTTC.

This clonotype is categorized as medium-sized. Being off target in a library aimed at alpha chains, this beta chain has a size of little meaning. This chain joins TRBV7-3 and TRBJ1-1; D is ambiguous. V lost 5 bases and J lost 6, with 19 bases in between. The CDR3 loop spans 15 amino acids. The germline V gene has CDR1 SGHTA and CDR2 FQGTGA. The CDR3 coding sequence is TGTGCCAGCAGCCCCCGGGCCGGGCCCAACGCTGAAGCTTTCTTT. This translates into CASSPRAGPNAEAFF.

This clonotype was recorded at least ten times. With the library built for alpha chains, this beta chain is off target and its frequency is not meaningful. This chain links TRBV19 with TRBJ2-1; the match to TRBD2 covers 7 bases. In germline, CDR1 is LNHDA, CDR2 SQIVND (reference sequence). The CDR3 is made up of 13 amino acids. V shed 7 bases and J 4 bases; nucleotides not matched to a gene: 4. The DNA of the CDR3 is TGTGCCAGTACGACTAGCAGATACAATGAGCAGTTCTTC. Translating gives CASTTSRYNEQFF.

This clonotype turned up a few times. This beta chain turned up in a library designed for alpha chains; as an off-target read, its abundance says little. V is TRBV20-1 and J is TRBJ2-1; D tentatively reads TRBD1 or TRBD2 (6 bases each). V was cut by 0 bases and J by 2 bases, with 14 bases left in between. The germline gives CDR1 DFQATT, CDR2 SNEGSKA (reference sequence). This CDR3 is 16 amino acids long. The CDR3 sequence is CSAREARGGTYNEQFF. CDR3 DNA sequence: TGCAGTGCTAGAGAGGCCAGGGGCGGGACCTACAATGAGCAGTTCTTC.

This clonotype is labeled medium-sized. Since it is a stray read in a library aimed at alpha chains, this beta chain has a size that is not meaningful. The chain uses TRBV5-1 and TRBJ2-3; D gene ambiguous. This CDR3 comprises 15 residues. Germline CDR1 and CDR2: SGHRS and YFSETQ. The V end lost 0 bases, the J end lost 0 bases, and 8 bases lay between the germline ends. This chain's CDR3 is CASSLAVTSTDTQYF. CDR3 sequence (DNA): TGCGCCAGCAGCTTGGCGGTCACTAGCACAGATACGCAGTATTTT.

In this sample, this clonotype is medium-sized. Within a library made for alpha chains, this beta chain is off target, and its count is uninformative. The chain carries TRBV7-2 and TRBJ1-4, with D possibly TRBD1 on 5 matching bases. The CDR3 runs 14 residues. Trimming left V 5 bases short and J 8 bases short, with 15 bases between. Germline V CDR1 and CDR2: SGHTA, FQGNSA. CDR3 amino acids: CASSRGDSGEKLFF. As DNA, the CDR3 is TGTGCCAGCAGCCGGGGGGATTCGGGCGAAAAACTGTTTTTT.

By share of the sample, this clonotype is medium-sized. This beta chain lies outside the target of a library built for alpha chains; its clone size means little. This chain uses TRBV28 with TRBJ1-6; D not resolved. Trimming took off 6 bases at V and 6 bases at J, with 6 bases between the two ends. Germline assignment: CDR1 MDHEN and CDR2 SYDVKM. The CDR3 is 12 amino acids. The CDR3 reads CASRRSNSPLHF. The CDR3 coding sequence is TGTGCCAGCAGGAGGTCTAATTCACCCCTCCACTTT.

This clonotype was seen at least ten times. This beta chain is a stray sequence in a library constructed for alpha chains; its clone size is not meaningful. V is TRBV28 and J is TRBJ2-3, with TRBD2 matching 13 bases. CDR3 length: 19 amino acids. Losses at the gene ends were 4 bases for V and 0 bases for J; bases not matched to a gene: 10. Germline V gene data show CDR1 as MDHEN and CDR2 as SYDVKM. The CDR3: CASSSIPLAGGLSTDTQYF. The CDR3 coding sequence is TGTGCCAGCAGTTCCATCCCACTAGCGGGGGGGCTCAGCACAGATACGCAGTATTTT.